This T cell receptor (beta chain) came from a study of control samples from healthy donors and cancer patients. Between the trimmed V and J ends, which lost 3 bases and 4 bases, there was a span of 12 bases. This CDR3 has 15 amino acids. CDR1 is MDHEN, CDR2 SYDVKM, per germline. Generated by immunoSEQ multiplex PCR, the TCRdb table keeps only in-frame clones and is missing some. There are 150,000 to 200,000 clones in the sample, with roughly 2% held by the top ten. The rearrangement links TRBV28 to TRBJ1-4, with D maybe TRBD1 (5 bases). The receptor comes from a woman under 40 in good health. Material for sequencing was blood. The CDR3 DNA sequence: TGTGCCAGCAGTTTGGGTACCGGGGGTAATGAAAAACTGTTTTTT. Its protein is CASSLGTGGNEKLFF.